This T cell receptor beta chain is from a study of CD4+ T cells in melanoma. Study observations and caveats: Diverse differentiation states were reported for melanoma neoantigen-specific CD4+ T cells.

Sequencing used immunoSEQ multiplex PCR; TCRdb keeps in-frame clones, though not all of them. The profile shows 3,500 to 4,500 clones, approximately 60% of them singletons. V gave up 7 bases and J gave up 12 bases; unmatched junction bases: 12. This CDR3 has 13 amino acids. CDR1 is MNHNS, CDR2 SASEGT, per germline. As regards this clone: Its antigen is unidentified.

The sample was cells from a culture (not recorded whether cultured in vitro). The sequence was collected from a human donor with melanoma. The J gene is TRBJ2-1, the V gene TRBV6-1; 7 bases map to TRBD2. The CDR3 is CASIDPIGLGQFF. The CDR3 DNA sequence: TGTGCCAGCATAGACCCGATCGGACTAGGGCAGTTCTTC.